The TCR beta chain described here comes from a study of blood T cell repertoires in COVID-19. Study in general: From the United States, Italy and Spain came samples of acute and convalescent COVID-19.

Per the study methods: It was from reference gene primer amplification that nucleated cell counts were estimated. The data were produced by immunoSEQ multiplex PCR, yet TCRdb's version contains in-frame clones alone and is incomplete. V and J calls and clone size follow that table, whereas D and trimming were derived from the DNA. Among almost 200,000 clones, roughly nine tenths were seen once, and the ten largest hold 0.75% to 0.95%. Per germline, CDR1 KGHDR and CDR2 SFDVKD. After removal of 7 bases from V and 0 bases from J, the junction contained 0 bases not matched to a gene. The CDR3 runs to 13 residues.

Sequenced: peripheral blood. The receptor was isolated from a woman in her sixties or seventies with acute or convalescent COVID-19. The chain combines TRBV24-1 with TRBJ2-3; 7 nucleotides match TRBD2. CDR3 amino acids: CATSGGSTDTQYF. The CDR3 bases are TGTGCCACCAGCGGGGGGAGCACAGATACGCAGTATTTT.